A single T cell receptor beta chain is shown here with its context. What it binds is not known. With V trimmed by 5 bases and J by 7 bases, 8 bases remained unmatched. CDR3 size: 14 residues. CDR1 and CDR2 from the germline V gene are MNHEY and SVGAGI. The data were taken from a study of cytomegalovirus exposure and HLA in healthy donors. Study-wide results and caveats: Later on, analysis showed that most CMV-associated TCR beta chains appeared to be HLA-restricted. In a later analysis, compared with equally common non-associated chains, HLA-associated beta chains were more expanded. For most TCR beta V segments, an earlier analysis put the productive rate at about 87% or about 30% of the time.

The PCR ran on 60 Vbeta and 13 Jbeta primers. The data were produced by immunoSEQ multiplex PCR, yet TCRdb's version contains in-frame clones alone and is incomplete. The sample has 63,000 or so clones, around four fifths seen once. This cohort consisted of healthy bone marrow donors. The chain is built from TRBV6-5 and TRBJ2-5, with 9 bases fitting TRBD1. The sequencing input was PBMCs. This receptor was identified in a woman between 25 and 40 years old in good health and CMV-seronegative. This CDR3 is CASSGDRALGTQYF. The DNA for the CDR3 is TGTGCCAGCAGTGGGGACAGGGCCCTTGGGACCCAGTACTTC.